This T cell receptor beta chain is from a study of T cell repertoires in cytomegalovirus infection (dated by TCRdb to about 2019). Some background on the complete study: Peptide stimulations targeted recently identified HLA-C-restricted CMV epitopes, whose presentation resists viral immunomodulation, together with well-studied HLA-B-restricted epitopes. Donor HLA type was relevant to the analysis, because carriage of CMV infection together with the matching HLA type was indicated by public TCR beta signatures.

General findings and caveats noted by the study authors: In the ex vivo response, HLA-C-restricted CMV-specific TCR beta clonotypes were dominant, and in two of eight donors the single most frequent clonotype came from this HLA-C-restricted group. Carriers of CMV infection plus the relevant HLA type were discriminated by the cumulative frequency of public TCR beta family members in the study cohort and in an independent roughly 370-donor cohort.

Concerning this clonotype itself: What this receptor recognizes is not known. Base qualities are missing; no much larger clone stands one base away.

The treatment or condition label here, explained by the study, means: in vitro stimulation with specific CMV peptide epitopes to enrich CMV-specific T cells. Cut back by 4 bases and 3 bases, the V and J ends lie 17 bases apart. CDR1 is given as KGHSH and CDR2 as LQKENI, both from the germline V gene. The CDR3 measures 16 amino acids from cysteine to phenylalanine. Just the 48-base CDR3 DNA is kept, in frame starting at base 1. The reads were generated on an Illumina HiSeq 1500. Using fastp trimming at Q25 and MiXCR clonotype assembly, TCRdb reanalyzed the public sequencing data and kept in-frame beta chains. Each CDR3 protein appears once, grouped with its most common genes and DNA. Recorded for this sample are some 800,000 distinct CDR3 sequences; 32% of them occurred a single time. 9.5% to 15% of the sample belongs to the ten largest clones.

The starting material was cultured CD8+ T cells from PBMCs, obtained from culture after CMV antigen stimulation. This TCR derives from a human donor in good health (CMV status not recorded). Some clones in this sample may be carry-over from other donors' samples. This sequence uses TRBV18 and TRBJ2-3; a weak D assignment points to TRBD1 (6 bases agree). The bases are TGTGCCAGCTCACTTTGGACAGACATAGAAACAGATACGCAGTATTTT. It is translated as CASSLWTDIETDTQYF. Here the CDR3 is joined to the reference TRBV18 and TRBJ2-3 genes, and the full variable domain is: NAGVMQNPRHLVRRRGQEARLRCSPMKGHSHVYWYRQLPEEGLKFMVYLQKENIIDESGMPKERFSAEFPKEGPSILRIQQVVRGDSAAYFCASSLWTDIETDTQYFGPGTRLTVL.